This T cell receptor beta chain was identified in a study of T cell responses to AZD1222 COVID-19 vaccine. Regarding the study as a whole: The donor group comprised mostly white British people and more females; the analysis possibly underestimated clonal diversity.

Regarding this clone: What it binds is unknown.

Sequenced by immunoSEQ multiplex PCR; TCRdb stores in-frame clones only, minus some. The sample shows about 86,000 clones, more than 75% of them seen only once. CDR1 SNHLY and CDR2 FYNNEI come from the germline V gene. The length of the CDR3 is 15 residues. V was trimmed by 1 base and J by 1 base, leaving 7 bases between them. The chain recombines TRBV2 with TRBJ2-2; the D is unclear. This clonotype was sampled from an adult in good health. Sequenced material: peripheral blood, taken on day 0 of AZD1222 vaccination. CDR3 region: CASSEEVRNTGELFF. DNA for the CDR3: TGTGCCAGCAGTGAAGAAGTGAGGAACACCGGGGAGCTGTTTTTT.